This passage covers 3 T cell receptor beta chains from one sample sequenced in a study of cytomegalovirus exposure and HLA in healthy donors. The PCR made use of 60 Vbeta and 13 Jbeta primers. Only in-frame clones appear in the TCRdb table, and some are missing; sequencing was by immunoSEQ multiplex PCR. The ten most abundant clones cover 15% of a sample with more than 75,000 clones. The sample was PBMCs. These receptors originate from a man aged 50 or older in good health and CMV-seropositive.

Written as DNA, the CDR3 is TGCGCCAGCAGCCAAGAAGTTGGGGCCCCTCAGTTCTTC. This sequence encodes CASSQEVGAPQFF. V and J are TRBV4-3 and TRBJ2-1, with D possibly TRBD1 on 5 matching bases. Trimming removed 0 bases from V and 13 bases from J, with 13 bases in between. The CDR3 contains 13 residues. Germline-derived CDR1 and CDR2 are LGHNA and YSLEER.

The rearrangement uses TRBV18 and TRBJ2-3; TRBD2 matches at 7 bases. Unmatched junction bases numbered 1, after V lost 1 base and J lost 0 bases. This CDR3 spans 15 amino acids. Germline assignment: CDR1 KGHSH and CDR2 LQKENI. Written as DNA, the CDR3 is TGTGCCAGCTCACCACGGCGGGAGAGCACAGATACGCAGTATTTT. The encoded protein is CASSPRRESTDTQYF.

J is TRBJ2-5 and V is TRBV4-3; possible D gene TRBD2, 5 bases. The germline gives CDR1 LGHNA, CDR2 YSLEER. Trimming took 0 bases from V and 0 from J, leaving 14 bases between them. The CDR3 extends over 17 amino acids. CDR3 loop: CASSQEVSGRDQETQYF. DNA for the CDR3: TGCGCCAGCAGCCAAGAGGTGAGCGGTAGGGACCAAGAGACCCAGTACTTC.